This T cell receptor beta chain was sequenced for a study of OX40 agonist ivuxolimab in advanced cancers. Patients with a history of autoimmune disease or on systemic immunosuppression were excluded. The trim removed 2 bases at V and 3 bases at J, leaving 6 bases unmatched. The CDR3 extends over 15 amino acids. CDR1 and CDR2 (germline): SGHRS, YFSETQ. This table comes from immunoSEQ multiplex PCR, and its TCRdb copy is limited to in-frame clones, with some not included. The repertoire holds under 80,000 clones, with approximately 81% as singletons. This clone was seen a single time. The chain links TRBV5-1 to TRBJ2-5, with 8 bases aligning to TRBD1. The sequencing here drew on CD4+ or CD8+ T cells sorted from blood, taken in a trial of the OX40 agonist ivuxolimab. The sequence was collected from an adult with an advanced solid tumor such as melanoma, head and neck, liver or kidney cancer. CDR3 sequence reads: CASSFGQGRKETQYF. The CDR3 DNA sequence: TGCGCCAGCAGCTTCGGACAGGGCCGCAAAGAGACCCAGTACTTC.